This record covers a single TCR beta chain. The source of the sample is a study of cytomegalovirus exposure and HLA in healthy donors. Study background: Unique TCRs from HLA-typed donors, some 85 million of them, were held in an early data release.

PCR was performed using 60 Vbeta and 13 Jbeta primers. Profiling relied on immunoSEQ multiplex PCR, and the TCRdb table lists in-frame clones only, not all of them. Among 210,000 or so clones listed, almost 85% were seen once. This CDR3 contains 14 residues. Germline V lookup: CDR1 MNHEY, CDR2 SVGAGI. V lost 6 bases and J lost 8; bases outside the gene matches: 9. This chain links TRBV6-5 with TRBJ1-2; 10 bases map to TRBD1. The sequencing sample was made of PBMCs. The TCR sequence derives from a woman between 40 and 50 years old in good health and CMV-seronegative. CDR3 amino acids: CASSPGTGVGGYTF. The DNA of the CDR3 is TGTGCCAGCAGCCCCGGGACAGGGGTAGGGGGCTACACCTTC.